The 17 T cell receptor beta chains below all came from one sample that was sequenced in a study of blood T cell repertoires in COVID-19. Only in-frame clones appear in the TCRdb table, and some are missing; sequencing was by immunoSEQ multiplex PCR. The sample shows approximately 250,000 clones, over 80% of them seen only once. Material for sequencing was peripheral blood. The source of these receptors is a woman aged 60-75 years with active or convalescent COVID-19.

V usage is TRBV7-9 and J usage is TRBJ1-4; TRBD1 aligns across 7 bases. This CDR3 spans 16 amino acids. Germline CDR1 SEHNR, CDR2 FQNEAQ (reference sequence). With 2 bases clipped from V and 5 bases from J, the junction kept 8 bases outside the gene matches. This chain's CDR3 is CASSLSIPGQNEKLFF. Written as DNA, the CDR3 is TGTGCCAGCAGCTTATCCATACCGGGACAGAATGAAAAACTGTTTTTT.

This clone showed up just once. J is TRBJ1-2 and V is TRBV28; no reliable D call. V lost 5 bases, J lost 1 base, and 11 bases lay in between. Germline CDR1 MDHEN, CDR2 SYDVKM. This CDR3 comprises 14 residues. The CDR3 loop is CASSTPESNYGYTF. The CDR3 nucleotides read TGTGCCAGCAGTACACCGGAGAGTAACTATGGCTACACCTTC.

V and J are TRBV7-6 and TRBJ1-2; D unclear. The CDR3 has 12 residues. Trimming shortened V by 6 bases and J by 7 bases, and 12 bases separated the two germline ends. From germline, CDR1 is SGHVS and CDR2 FNYEAQ. For the CDR3, the DNA is TGTGCCAGCAGGAACGTCGGGAGTGGCTACACCTTC. It specifies CASRNVGSGYTF.

The rearrangement joins TRBV10-2 to TRBJ2-5; unclear D gene. From germline, CDR1 is WSHSY and CDR2 SAAADI. The V end lost 4 bases, the J end lost 0 bases, and 12 bases lay between the germline ends. This CDR3 region has 15 residues. The CDR3 is CASSAGSKYQETQYF. The CDR3 bases are TGCGCCAGCAGTGCAGGATCGAAGTACCAAGAGACCCAGTACTTC.

The chain links TRBV27 to TRBJ2-1; 9 bases match TRBD2. Looked up from germline, CDR1 is MNHEY and CDR2 is SMNVEV (reference sequence). The CDR3 contains 13 residues. The junction had 2 bases not matched to a gene; V was cut back by 1 base and J by 10 bases. CDR3 amino acids: CASSLYTSGEQFF. Here the CDR3 DNA reads TGTGCCAGCAGTTTATACACTAGCGGGGAGCAGTTCTTC.

This clone was observed a handful of times. The rearrangement links TRBV28 to TRBJ1-6; the D gene is possibly TRBD1 (5 bases). V shed 2 bases and J shed 0 bases, with 8 bases lying between them. Germline V gene lookup returns CDR1 MDHEN and CDR2 SYDVKM. The CDR3 runs to 16 residues. The CDR3 DNA follows: TGTGCCAGCAGTTTACTAACAGGCTCCTATAATTCACCCCTCCACTTT. Its protein is CASSLLTGSYNSPLHF.

The chain joins TRBV15 to TRBJ2-7, with 8 bases lining up with TRBD1. There are 16 residues in the CDR3. The V gene's germline CDR1 is LNHNV and CDR2 YYDKDF (reference sequence). J lost 0 bases, V lost 0 bases, and 4 bases had no gene match. This CDR3 is CATSRDGRGPSYEQYF. CDR3 DNA sequence: TGTGCCACCAGCAGAGACGGCAGGGGGCCCTCCTACGAGCAGTACTTC.

CDR3 sequence: CASSFPSGSTDTQYF. The CDR3 DNA sequence: TGTGCCAGCAGTTTTCCTAGCGGAAGCACAGATACGCAGTATTTT. The chain links TRBV28 to TRBJ2-3; the match to TRBD2 covers 7 bases. The germline V gene encodes CDR1 MDHEN and CDR2 SYDVKM. With V trimmed by 3 bases and J by 0 bases, 3 bases remained unmatched. The CDR3 contains 15 residues.

The chain couples TRBV19 to TRBJ2-7; 12 bases match TRBD2. The CDR3 spans 16 residues. CDR1 and CDR2 (germline): LNHDA, SQIVND (reference sequence). V lost 5 bases to trimming and J lost 5 bases; unmatched junction nucleotides: 10. The CDR3 loop is CASSDRLAGETDEQYF. CDR3 nucleotide sequence: TGTGCCAGTAGTGACAGACTAGCGGGAGAAACGGACGAGCAGTACTTC.

This clone has more than one count but fewer than ten. The V gene is TRBV19, the J gene TRBJ1-2; TRBD1 aligns across 12 bases. V dropped 6 bases and J dropped 7; count of bases not matched to a gene: 15. The CDR3 covers 17 residues. Germline assignment: CDR1 LNHDA and CDR2 SQIVND (reference sequence). The CDR3 loop reads CASSSPPGTGGLSGYTF. In DNA, the CDR3 is TGTGCCAGTAGCTCCCCCCCTGGGACAGGGGGCCTATCTGGCTACACCTTC.

This rearrangement joins TRBV4-2 to TRBJ2-1; TRBD2 aligns across 7 bases. Germline CDR1 and CDR2: LGHNA and YNFKEQ. The CDR3 is made up of 14 amino acids. V trimming: 4 bases; J trimming: 6 bases; junction bases outside the gene matches: 6. The DNA of the CDR3 is TGTGCCAGCAGCCTCCCCGGGACTACCAATGAGCAGTTCTTC. Translation: CASSLPGTTNEQFF.

The chain couples TRBV7-2 to TRBJ1-2; D is unclear. Germline V gives CDR1 SGHTA, CDR2 FQGNSA. V was cut by 7 bases and J by 0 bases, with 15 bases left in between. The length of the CDR3 is 15 residues. The CDR3 coding sequence is TGTGCCAGCACCCACCCCCATTTAGCTAACTATGGCTACACCTTC. Protein: CASTHPHLANYGYTF.

Only one count was recorded for this clone. The chain uses TRBV7-9 and TRBJ2-2; possible D gene TRBD1, 7 bases. CDR3 length: 13 residues. With 5 bases removed from V and 10 bases from J, the gap between germline ends came to 14 bases. Germline CDR1 reads SEHNR; CDR2 reads FQNEAQ (reference sequence). The CDR3 nucleotides are TGTGCCAGCAGCGCCAGGGGGGTCGTGGAGCTGTTTTTT. Its protein is CASSARGVVELFF. The whole variable domain, remainder taken from reference TRBV7-9 and TRBJ2-2, is DTGVSQNPRHKITKRGQNVTFRCDPISEHNRLYWYRQTLGQGPEFLTYFQNEAQLEKSRLLSDRFSAERPKGSFSTLEIQRTEQGDSAMYLCASSARGVVELFFGEGSRLTVL.

The rearrangement joins TRBV4-1 to TRBJ2-2; TRBD1 matches 8 bases. The CDR3 totals 14 residues. The V gene's germline CDR1 is MGHRA and CDR2 YSYEKL. The trim removed 6 bases at V and 4 bases at J, leaving 4 bases unmatched. The CDR3 protein is CASRRTGFTGELFF. In nucleotides, the CDR3 is TGCGCCAGCAGGCGGACAGGGTTCACCGGGGAGCTGTTTTTT.

The genes are TRBV5-5 and TRBJ2-2; D gene unclear. Trimming removed 0 bases at V and 5 bases at J, with 20 bases between. The CDR3 is 18 amino acids. Germline V gene data show CDR1 as SGHKS and CDR2 as YYEKEE (reference sequence). CDR3 in DNA: TGTGCCAGCAGCTTGGTTTTTTCGGTTGTAAAAAGTACCGGGGAGCTGTTTTTT. Amino acid sequence: CASSLVFSVVKSTGELFF.

The chain links TRBV11-2 to TRBJ2-3; no clear D gene. V lost 3 bases and J lost 6, with 10 bases in between. The CDR3 runs to 13 residues. Germline V gene lookup returns CDR1 SGHAT and CDR2 FQNNGV. CDR3 residues: CASSFYSTDTQYF. The CDR3 DNA is TGTGCCAGCAGCTTTTACTCCACTGATACGCAGTATTTT.

The chain's CDR3 is CASSRSGTGGLNEQFF. CDR3 DNA: TGTGCCAGCAGTCGATCCGGGACAGGGGGTTTGAATGAGCAGTTCTTC. The genes are TRBV6-6 and TRBJ2-1; the match to TRBD1 covers 11 bases. This CDR3 contains 16 residues. Germline CDR1 and CDR2: MNHNY and SVGAGI (reference sequence). J lost 7 bases, V lost 5 bases, and 10 bases had no gene match.